These 7 T cell receptor beta chains came from one sample sequenced in a study of blood T cell repertoires in COVID-19. The data were produced by immunoSEQ multiplex PCR, yet TCRdb's version contains in-frame clones alone and is incomplete. The sample has fewer than 150,000 clones, approximately 77% seen once. The material sequenced was peripheral blood. These receptors came from an elderly man with acute or convalescent COVID-19.

A few counts support this clone. The chain recombines TRBV6-1 with TRBJ1-2, with D unresolved. V was shortened by 0 bases and J by 0 bases, with 8 bases between the two germline ends. Germline V CDR1 and CDR2: MNHNS, SASEGT. The CDR3 extends over 15 amino acids. The CDR3 sequence: CASSEASLANYGYTF. In DNA form, the CDR3 reads TGTGCCAGCAGTGAAGCGTCTCTAGCTAACTATGGCTACACCTTC.

The chain joins TRBV27 to TRBJ2-1; TRBD1 agrees at 7 bases. CDR1 and CDR2 (germline): MNHEY, SMNVEV (reference sequence). With 8 bases clipped from V and 2 bases from J, the junction kept 6 bases outside the gene matches. The length of the CDR3 is 14 residues. CDR3 nucleotide sequence: TGTGCCAGCGCCAGGGGACAGACCTACAATGAGCAGTTCTTC. As protein: CASARGQTYNEQFF.

The rearrangement joins TRBV2 to TRBJ1-5; D uncertain. CDR3 length equals 14 residues. Germline V CDR1 and CDR2: SNHLY, FYNNEI. The ends were cut back, 4 bases at V and 0 bases at J, with 7 bases in the middle. Here the CDR3 DNA reads TGTGCCAGCAGTGCGTTATATAGCAATCAGCCCCAGCATTTT. Its protein is CASSALYSNQPQHF.

This clone occurred many times. V is TRBV5-1 and J is TRBJ2-7; TRBD1 matches at 7 bases. There are 13 residues in the CDR3. CDR1 SGHRS and CDR2 YFSETQ come from the germline V gene. The V and J ends lost 3 bases and 3 bases, in that order; junction bases with no gene match: 3. The CDR3 loop is CASSSGQNYEQYF. The CDR3, as DNA: TGCGCCAGCAGCTCGGGACAGAACTACGAGCAGTACTTC.

This chain links TRBV30 with TRBJ2-7, with 14 bases identical to TRBD2. V lost 3 bases to trimming and J lost 6 bases; unmatched junction nucleotides: 7. This CDR3 is built from 15 residues. Looked up from germline, CDR1 is GTSNPN and CDR2 is SVGIG (reference sequence). As DNA, the CDR3 is TGTGCCTGGAGCTACGGGACTAGCGGGGGTGGCGAGCAGTACTTC. Translated: CAWSYGTSGGGEQYF. Full variable domain (rest looked up from reference TRBV30 and TRBJ2-7): SQTIHQWPATLVQPVGSPLSLECTVEGTSNPNLYWYRQAAGRGLQLLFYSVGIGQISSEVPQNLSASRPQDRQFILSSKKLLLSDSGFYLCAWSYGTSGGGEQYFGPGTRLTVT.

In nucleotides, the CDR3 is TGTGCCAGCAGCTTAGTGGGGACAGGGGAAGATACGCAGTATTTT. Its translation: CASSLVGTGEDTQYF. The rearrangement uses TRBV7-2 and TRBJ2-3, with 10 positions matching TRBD1. The CDR3 is 15 residues long. Germline CDR1 reads SGHTA; CDR2 reads FQGNSA. The V gene end was trimmed by 1 base and the J gene end by 5 bases; junction bases not matched to a gene: 3.

The J gene is TRBJ2-3, the V gene TRBV7-3; D not certain. This CDR3 is built from 15 residues. Trimming stripped 6 bases from V and 2 bases from J, with 15 bases between. CDR1 and CDR2 (germline): SGHTA, FQGTGA. The chain's CDR3 is CASSSLGSHTDTQYF. The CDR3, as DNA: TGTGCCAGCAGTTCCCTCGGTAGCCACACAGATACGCAGTATTTT.